The rows below give T cell receptor beta chains drawn from one sample of a study of siplizumab effects on memory and regulatory T cells. The protocol was immunoSEQ multiplex PCR, while the TCRdb copy is restricted to in-frame clones and leaves out a portion. Of more than 85,000 clones in the sample, 80% to 95% were seen once. Sequenced sample: CD4+ T cells sorted from blood. Source of these receptors: a human donor in good health. Both conserved end residues are part of each CDR3. The order of the fields is V gene, J gene, clone size, D gene, CDR3 protein, CDR3 DNA. D genes are given only for firm matches. Some rows mark clone size as missing; the rest say once, few, many or name a class of expanded clone.

>TRBV7-9|TRBJ2-4|-|-
CASSLGRVAKNIQYF
TGTGCCAGCAGCCTAGGCAGGGTAGCCAAAAACATTCAGTACTTC
>TRBV29-1|TRBJ2-5|-|TRBD1
CSAGQGQGRETQYF
TGCAGCGCCGGACAGGGACAGGGTAGAGAGACCCAGTACTTC
>TRBV19|TRBJ2-3|-|TRBD1
CACRSRQGGSTDTQYF
TGTGCCTGTCGGAGCCGACAGGGGGGTAGCACAGATACGCAGTATTTT
>TRBV10-1|TRBJ2-1|-|-
CASSESSYNEQFF
TGCGCCAGCAGTGAGTCCTCTTACAATGAGCAGTTCTTC
>TRBV9|TRBJ2-1|-|TRBD2
CASSDSARDYGRGEQFF
TGTGCCAGCAGCGATTCGGCCCGGGACTACGGGCGGGGTGAGCAGTTCTTC
>TRBV7-9|TRBJ1-2|-|TRBD1
CASSQGTGFGYGYTF
TGTGCCAGCAGCCAAGGGACAGGGTTCGGCTATGGCTACACCTTC
>TRBV27|TRBJ1-1|once|-
CASSFWGRDTEAFF
TGTGCCAGCAGTTTTTGGGGGCGCGACACTGAAGCTTTCTTT
>TRBV27|TRBJ2-7|once|-
CASSLSVPGVFWLAKGYEQYF
TGTGCCAGCAGTCTCTCTGTCCCAGGGGTGTTTTGGCTAGCGAAGGGGTACGAGCAGTACTTC
>TRBV28|TRBJ2-7|-|-
CASNDVGPAAYEQYF
TGTGCCAGCAACGACGTGGGACCCGCTGCCTACGAGCAGTACTTC
>TRBV10-1|TRBJ2-2|-|-
CASRKGCGQTVSTGELFF
TGCGCCAGCAGAAAAGGCTGTGGACAGACGGTAAGTACCGGGGAGCTGTTTTTT
>TRBV7-8|TRBJ2-1|once|-
CASSPKEQRGRNEQFF
TGTGCCAGCAGCCCGAAGGAGCAAAGGGGACGCAATGAGCAGTTCTTC
>TRBV7-3|TRBJ2-4|-|-
CASSLTMGNIQYF
TGTGCCAGCAGCTTAACGATGGGGAACATTCAGTACTTC
>TRBV28|TRBJ2-3|-|-
CASSFARLSDTSSTDTQYF
TGTGCCAGCAGTTTTGCCAGGTTAAGTGATACGTCCAGCACAGATACGCAGTATTTT
>TRBV7-2|TRBJ2-1|-|-
CASSFFTTWGGDEQFF
TGTGCCAGCAGCTTTTTTACGACGTGGGGCGGCGATGAGCAGTTCTTC
>TRBV2|TRBJ2-2|-|TRBD2
CASRGNPGLALNTGELFF
TGTGCCAGCAGAGGAAACCCCGGACTAGCGCTAAACACCGGGGAGCTGTTTTTT